These 19 T cell receptor beta chains originate from one sample sequenced in a study of blood T cell repertoires in COVID-19. The method was immunoSEQ multiplex PCR; TCRdb's version includes in-frame clones alone and lacks a portion of them. The table includes more than 95,000 clones, 82% detected once. The sequenced material came from peripheral blood. These receptors came from a man in his sixties with acute or convalescent COVID-19.

This rearrangement joins TRBV27 to TRBJ1-1; maybe TRBD1 (6 bases). The germline V gene has CDR1 MNHEY and CDR2 SMNVEV (reference sequence). The CDR3 runs 14 residues. The V and J ends lost 4 bases and 4 bases respectively, with 13 bases between them. The CDR3 sequence: CASSSDSRSTEAFF. As DNA, the CDR3 is TGTGCCAGCAGTTCGGACAGTCGGTCCACTGAAGCTTTCTTT.

V usage is TRBV18 and J usage is TRBJ2-7; TRBD1 matches at 7 bases. The CDR3 is 14 residues long. V lost 4 bases and J lost 3; bases outside the gene matches: 6. CDR1 is KGHSH, CDR2 LQKENI, per germline. The CDR3, as DNA: TGTGCCAGCTCACTGATGGGACAGCTCTACGAGCAGTACTTC. This encodes CASSLMGQLYEQYF.

The V call is TRBV11-3, the J call TRBJ2-1, with TRBD2 matching 9 bases. Per the germline V gene, CDR1 is SGHNT and CDR2 is YENEEA. The CDR3 is made up of 14 amino acids. Trimming took 6 bases from V and 2 from J; bases not matched to a gene: 2. CDR3 residues: CASSSGSPYNEQFF. CDR3 in DNA: TGTGCCAGCAGTAGCGGGAGCCCCTACAATGAGCAGTTCTTC. The variable domain in full, with the rest retrieved from reference TRBV11-3 and TRBJ2-1, is EAGVVQSPRYKIIEKKQPVAFWCNPISGHNTLYWYLQNLGQGPELLIRYENEEAVDDSQLPKDRFSAERLKGVDSTLKIQPAELGDSAVYLCASSSGSPYNEQFFGPGTRLTVL.

This chain uses TRBV15 with TRBJ2-7; 11 nucleotides align to TRBD1. The CDR3 sequence is 16 residues long. CDR1 and CDR2 from the germline V gene are LNHNV and YYDKDF (reference sequence). Trimming took 4 bases from V and 7 from J; bases not matched to a gene: 12. CDR3 sequence reads: CATSKPNMDRGQEQYF. CDR3 coding DNA: TGTGCCACCAGCAAACCCAACATGGACAGGGGGCAAGAGCAGTACTTC. The complete variable domain, with remaining parts taken from reference TRBV15 and TRBJ2-7, reads DAMVIQNPRYQVTQFGKPVTLSCSQTLNHNVMYWYQQKSSQAPKLLFHYYDKDFNNEADTPDNFQSRRPNTSFCFLDIRSPGLGDTAMYLCATSKPNMDRGQEQYFGPGTRLTVT.

The genes are TRBV28 and TRBJ2-1, with TRBD2 matching 8 bases. After removal of 5 bases from V and 2 bases from J, the junction contained 5 bases not matched to a gene. The CDR3 consists of 15 residues. Germline loops: CDR1 MDHEN, CDR2 SYDVKM. The CDR3 sequence: CASSPEAGAYNEQFF. CDR3 nucleotides: TGTGCCAGCAGTCCGGAAGCGGGGGCCTACAATGAGCAGTTCTTC.

This clone was seen more than once but under ten times. V usage is TRBV19 and J usage is TRBJ1-5, with 8 bases matching TRBD1. V lost 3 bases, J lost 8 bases, and 15 bases stayed unmatched. CDR1 and CDR2 from the germline V gene are LNHDA and SQIVND (reference sequence). The CDR3 totals 17 residues. CDR3 bases: TGTGCCAGTAGTATCCCCCCCCGGCAGGGGGCACGGGAGCCCCAGCATTTT. Encoded protein: CASSIPPRQGAREPQHF.

The chain carries TRBV25-1 and TRBJ1-3; the match to TRBD1 covers 8 bases. Trimming removed 4 bases from V and 1 base from J; junction bases left unmatched: 0. Germline assignment: CDR1 MGHDK and CDR2 SYGVNS. The length of the CDR3 is 14 residues. CDR3 DNA sequence: TGTGCCAGCAGTGGGACAGGGTCTGGAAACACCATATATTTT. As protein: CASSGTGSGNTIYF.

This clone was observed a few times. The chain couples TRBV19 to TRBJ2-1; 9 bases align to TRBD2. There are 15 residues in the CDR3. Germline V gene data show CDR1 as LNHDA and CDR2 as SQIVND (reference sequence). V was clipped by 3 bases and J by 4 bases; unmatched bases: 4. The CDR3 nucleotides read TGTGCCAGTAGTATGGCGGGAGGGGTGTACAATGAGCAGTTCTTC. Residues: CASSMAGGVYNEQFF.

The chain employs TRBV7-2 and TRBJ2-7; tentatively, D is TRBD1 (6 bases). The length of the CDR3 is 15 residues. Germline CDR1 SGHTA, CDR2 FQGNSA. Trimming pared 5 bases from V and 3 bases from J, leaving 17 bases between. The CDR3 DNA sequence: TGTGCCAGCAGCCGTTTCATGGACAGAGACTACGAGCAGTACTTC. Translated: CASSRFMDRDYEQYF.

This rearrangement joins TRBV4-1 to TRBJ1-5; 7 bases are a match to TRBD1. The CDR3 runs 17 residues. J lost 5 bases, V lost 1 base, and 11 bases had no gene match. Germline CDR1 is MGHRA and CDR2 is YSYEKL. CDR3 sequence: CASSQGQTGRGYQPQHF. CDR3 in DNA: TGCGCCAGCAGCCAAGGACAGACGGGCAGGGGGTATCAGCCCCAGCATTTT.

The V and J genes are TRBV5-4 and TRBJ2-4, with 9 bases aligning to TRBD2. The germline V gene encodes CDR1 SGHNT and CDR2 YYREEE (reference sequence). The CDR3 runs 20 residues. The V and J ends lost 0 bases and 0 bases, in that order; junction bases with no gene match: 13. This CDR3 reads CASSLGFMTSGEVAKNIQYF. The CDR3 DNA sequence: TGTGCCAGCAGCTTGGGTTTCATGACTAGCGGAGAGGTAGCCAAAAACATTCAGTACTTC.

The chain uses TRBV2 and TRBJ2-3; D gene ambiguous. The CDR3 is 11 residues long. Deletions cut 6 bases from V and 5 bases from J, with 6 bases between. Germline CDR1 SNHLY, CDR2 FYNNEI. In nucleotides, the CDR3 is TGTGCCAGCAGAGAGTTAGATACGCAGTATTTT. Residues: CASRELDTQYF.

The CDR3 here is CASSLSGENYGYTF. DNA for the CDR3: TGTGCCAGCAGTTTGAGCGGGGAAAACTATGGCTACACCTTC. The chain uses TRBV28 and TRBJ1-2; D remains ambiguous. Germline values: CDR1 MDHEN, CDR2 SYDVKM. There are 14 residues in the CDR3. The V end was cut by 3 bases, the J end by 2 bases, with 10 bases between.

The J gene is TRBJ2-4, the V gene TRBV11-1, with D uncertain. CDR3 length equals 13 residues. Per the germline V gene, CDR1 is SGHAT and CDR2 is FQDESV (reference sequence). V lost 0 bases and J lost 5, with 5 bases in between. CDR3 residues: CASSLALENIQYF. CDR3 sequence (DNA): TGTGCCAGCAGCTTAGCCCTAGAAAACATTCAGTACTTC.

The V gene is TRBV12-3 or TRBV12-4, the J gene TRBJ1-4, with TRBD1 as a possible D gene (6 bases). The V gene lost 6 bases and the J gene lost 4 bases, with 9 bases spanning the gap. CDR3 length equals 13 residues. The CDR3 nucleotides read TGTGCCAGCAGAAGGACAGATAATGAAAAACTGTTTTTT. This gives the protein CASRRTDNEKLFF.

This chain joins TRBV9 and TRBJ1-3, with D possibly being TRBD1 (5 bases). V was pared by 2 bases and J by 4 bases, with 13 bases between. This CDR3 region has 15 residues. Germline loops: CDR1 SGDLS, CDR2 YYNGEE. In nucleotides, the CDR3 is TGTGCCAGCAGCGTCGGGGGGGTTCACGGAAACACCATATATTTT. Encoded protein: CASSVGGVHGNTIYF.

The chain employs TRBV2 and TRBJ1-2, with TRBD1 matching over 7 bases. Germline trimming cut 6 bases from V and 5 bases from J; bases unmatched to any gene: 6. The CDR3 totals 13 residues. CDR1 and CDR2 from the germline V gene are SNHLY and FYNNEI. The DNA of the CDR3 is TGTGCCAGCAGCGCCGGGACAGAATATGGCTACACCTTC. Translation: CASSAGTEYGYTF.

The J gene is TRBJ1-1, the V gene TRBV18, with 7 nucleotides matching TRBD1. CDR3 length: 16 amino acids. From germline, CDR1 is KGHSH and CDR2 LQKENI. V was clipped by 0 bases and J by 2 bases; unmatched bases: 6. CDR3 loop: CASSPPSGQLNTEAFF. CDR3 in DNA: TGTGCCAGCTCACCACCTTCGGGACAGCTTAACACTGAAGCTTTCTTT.

This chain uses TRBV6-5 with TRBJ2-7, with TRBD1 matching 7 bases. This CDR3 region has 13 residues. Germline V CDR1 and CDR2: MNHEY, SVGAGI. With V trimmed by 5 bases and J by 3 bases, 4 bases remained unmatched. CDR3 protein: CASSPRGLYEQYF. The CDR3 bases are TGTGCCAGCAGTCCTAGGGGGCTCTACGAGCAGTACTTC.